A selection of T cell receptor beta chains follows, all from one sample in a study of Ad26.COV2.S vaccination and SARS-CoV-2 variants. The table came from immunoSEQ multiplex PCR; TCRdb's copy has only in-frame clones and leaves some out. The table lists approximately 90,000 clones, 82% of them singletons, with about 16% in the top ten. This material consisted of peripheral blood, taken after recovery from COVID-19. The receptors originated from a human donor who had recovered from COVID-19. The CDR3 runs from the conserved cysteine through the conserved F or W. D genes are given only for firm matches. Some rows mark clone size as missing; the rest say once, few, many or name a class of expanded clone.

d_gene,abundance,v_gene,j_gene,CDR3nt,CDR3aa
TRBD1,.,TRBV10-3,TRBJ1-1,TGTGCCATCAGTGGGACAGGGGACACTGAAGCTTTCTTT,CAISGTGDTEAFF
.,.,TRBV5-1,TRBJ2-7,TGCGCCAGCAGCATACCTAGAGAGCAGTACTTC,CASSIPREQYF
.,.,TRBV28,TRBJ1-2,TGTGCCAGCTTTACAGGGAACTATGGCTACACCTTC,CASFTGNYGYTF
.,.,TRBV6-6,TRBJ2-2,TGTGCCACCTTGGGTCTGGGAGTGAACACCGGGGAGCTGTTTTTT,CATLGLGVNTGELFF
.,.,TRBV13,TRBJ2-7,TGTGCCAGCAGCTTAGACGGGCTAGCGCACTCCTACGAGCAGTACTTC,CASSLDGLAHSYEQYF
.,.,TRBV14,TRBJ2-1,TGTGCCAGCAGCCAAATAGCCTGGACTGGGTCCTACAATGAGCAGTTCTTC,CASSQIAWTGSYNEQFF
.,once,TRBV7-9,TRBJ1-1,TGTGCCAGCAGCTTAGGACAGTCCATTATGAACACTGAAGCTTTCTTT,CASSLGQSIMNTEAFF
.,.,TRBV4-3,TRBJ1-4,TGCGCCAGCAGCCAAACACAGGGCAACGAAAAACTGTTTTTT,CASSQTQGNEKLFF
TRBD1,.,TRBV7-9,TRBJ2-5,TGTGCCAGCAGCTTAGCGCGGGACAGGGTGAGGACCAAAGAGACCCAGTACTTC,CASSLARDRVRTKETQYF
.,.,TRBV5-1,TRBJ2-4,TGCGCCAGCAGCTTAACCTCGGGGGCTGGAGTGGAACTGGCCAAAAACATTCAGTACTTC,CASSLTSGAGVELAKNIQYF
TRBD2,.,TRBV11-3,TRBJ2-1,TGTGCCAGCACCACCTCTAGCGGTGCATACAATGAGCAGTTCTTC,CASTTSSGAYNEQFF
.,.,TRBV19,TRBJ2-7,TGTGCCAGTAGTCCGCAGGGCCCTCCCTACGAGCAGTACTTC,CASSPQGPPYEQYF
.,.,TRBV10-3,TRBJ1-1,TGTGCCATCAGGGATCCTCGGGAAGGGACTGAAGCTTTCTTT,CAIRDPREGTEAFF
TRBD2,once,TRBV5-4,TRBJ2-2,TGTGCCAGCAGCCAATGGACGACTAGCGGCACCGGGGAGCTGTTTTTT,CASSQWTTSGTGELFF
.,.,TRBV25-1,TRBJ2-3,TGTGCCAGCAGTGGGGCGGCGGGGAGCACAGATACGCAGTATTTT,CASSGAAGSTDTQYF
.,.,TRBV4-3,TRBJ1-1,TGCGCCAGCAGCCCCTCCGGAAGAGGGGTTAACACTGAAGCTTTCTTT,CASSPSGRGVNTEAFF
.,.,TRBV5-1,TRBJ1-2,TGCGCCAGCAGCTTGTCCCCCGGGTATGGCTACACCTTC,CASSLSPGYGYTF
.,few,TRBV27,TRBJ2-7,TGTGCCAGCAGATCTAGGGGGTCTCCCTACGAGCAGTACTTC,CASRSRGSPYEQYF
TRBD2,.,TRBV3-1/TRBV3-2,TRBJ2-3,TGTGCCAGCAGCCGACGTCTACCCAGCGGGCTAGCGGGGAGCACAGATACGCAGTATTTT,CASSRRLPSGLAGSTDTQYF
.,.,TRBV6-5,TRBJ2-7,TGTGCCAGCAGTTCCGGGCGAGGGAATTACGAGCAGTACTTC,CASSSGRGNYEQYF
TRBD1,once,TRBV4-3,TRBJ2-7,TGCGCCAGCAGCCAAAGAATGTACAGGGGTCGGGACGAGCAGTACTTC,CASSQRMYRGRDEQYF
TRBD1,.,TRBV10-2,TRBJ2-7,TGCGCCAGCACCGGCGGACAGGGGATCCACGAGCAGTACTTC,CASTGGQGIHEQYF
.,.,TRBV6-5,TRBJ1-1,TGTGCCAGCAGTACGGCGACAGGCTGGAACACTGAAGCTTTCTTT,CASSTATGWNTEAFF
TRBD2,.,TRBV5-1,TRBJ2-7,TGCGCCAGCAGCTTGGGGCGGGGGAACTCCTACGAGCAGTACTTC,CASSLGRGNSYEQYF
.,.,TRBV28,TRBJ1-1,TGTGCCAGCAGTTTCCCCGGGGGAGTCAACACTGAAGCTTTCTTT,CASSFPGGVNTEAFF
.,.,TRBV27,TRBJ2-3,TGTGCCAGCAGTACTTTCACAGATACGCAGTATTTT,CASSTFTDTQYF
TRBD2,once,TRBV29-1,TRBJ2-1,TGCAGCGTTGGGCCCCCGGGGACTAGCGCGCAACGTGGTGAGCAGTTCTTC,CSVGPPGTSAQRGEQFF
TRBD1,.,TRBV11-2,TRBJ2-3,TGTGCCAGCAGCACACAACAGGGGTTCACAGATACGCAGTATTTT,CASSTQQGFTDTQYF
.,.,TRBV5-6,TRBJ2-2,TGTGCCAGCAGCTTCACCGGGGAGCTGTTTTTT,CASSFTGELFF
.,.,TRBV7-2,TRBJ1-5,TGTGCCAGCAGCTTTGGGAATCAGCCCCAGCATTTT,CASSFGNQPQHF
.,.,TRBV9,TRBJ2-7,TGTGCCAGCAGCGTAGGAGTCGACTACGAGCAGTACTTC,CASSVGVDYEQYF
.,.,TRBV28,TRBJ2-7,TGTGCCAGCCGCCCCACAGGGACCTACGAGCAGTACTTC,CASRPTGTYEQYF
TRBD1,.,TRBV29-1,TRBJ1-2,TGCAGCGGGCGGACAGGGGACGGCTACACCTTC,CSGRTGDGYTF
.,.,TRBV11-3,TRBJ2-3,TGTGCCAGCAGCTTAGGGCTGAGCGGAGATACGCAGTATTTT,CASSLGLSGDTQYF
TRBD1,.,TRBV7-9,TRBJ1-1,TGTGCCAGCAGCCCTTACCGGGACAGGGGGCGCCGGACTGAAGCTTTCTTT,CASSPYRDRGRRTEAFF
.,.,TRBV1,TRBJ2-1,TGCACCAGCAGCCAAGCCCTAGCGGGTAGCAATGAGCAGTTCTTC,CTSSQALAGSNEQFF
TRBD2,.,TRBV12-5,TRBJ2-3,TGTGCTAGTGGTTTTAGCGGGAGTTGGACAGATACGCAGTATTTT,CASGFSGSWTDTQYF
.,.,TRBV28,TRBJ1-5,TGTGCCAGCAGCCCACCAAAGGGTCGAAGCAATCAGCCCCAGCATTTT,CASSPPKGRSNQPQHF
.,.,TRBV27,TRBJ1-1,TGTGCCAGCAGTTTTAAGGGATGGACAGTGGGGAACACTGAAGCTTTCTTT,CASSFKGWTVGNTEAFF
.,once,TRBV19,TRBJ1-3,TGTGCCAGTAGTATTGGCCACTCTGGAAACACCATATATTTT,CASSIGHSGNTIYF
TRBD2,.,TRBV6-4,TRBJ2-1,TGTGCCAGCAGTGACGGTGGACTAGCGCCGCGCCATGAGCAGTTCTTC,CASSDGGLAPRHEQFF
TRBD1,.,TRBV19,TRBJ2-5,TGTGCCAGTACCCCGACAGGGGGAGGTTGGGGAGAGACCCAGTACTTC,CASTPTGGGWGETQYF
TRBD1,.,TRBV7-9,TRBJ1-4,TGTGCCAGCAGCTCGGACAGGGAAAATGAAAAACTGTTTTTT,CASSSDRENEKLFF
.,.,TRBV11-3,TRBJ2-3,TGTGCCAGCAGCGCCCGCCGGGGATTCACAGATACGCAGTATTTT,CASSARRGFTDTQYF
.,.,TRBV7-9,TRBJ2-7,TGTGCCAGCAGCGTTTGGGACAAAGCCTACGAGCAGTACTTC,CASSVWDKAYEQYF